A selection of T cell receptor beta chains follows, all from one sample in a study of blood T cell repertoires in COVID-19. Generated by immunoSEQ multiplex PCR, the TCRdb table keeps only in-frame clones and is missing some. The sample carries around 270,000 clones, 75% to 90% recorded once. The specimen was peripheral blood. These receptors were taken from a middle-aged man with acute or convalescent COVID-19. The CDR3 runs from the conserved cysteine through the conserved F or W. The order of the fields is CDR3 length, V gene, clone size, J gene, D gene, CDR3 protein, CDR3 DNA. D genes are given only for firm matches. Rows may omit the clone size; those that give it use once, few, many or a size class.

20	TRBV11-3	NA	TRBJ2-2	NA	CASSSRTVHPEISNTGELFF	TGTGCCAGCAGCTCCCGGACAGTCCACCCAGAAATTTCGAACACCGGGGAGCTGTTTTTT
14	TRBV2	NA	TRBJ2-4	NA	CASSGVQDKNIQYF	TGTGCCAGCAGTGGCGTACAGGACAAAAACATTCAGTACTTC
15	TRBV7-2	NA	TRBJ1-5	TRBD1	CASSFDRGRSQPQHF	TGTGCCAGCAGCTTCGACAGGGGGAGAAGCCAGCCCCAGCATTTT
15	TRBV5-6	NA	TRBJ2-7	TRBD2	CASSLSLAGGYEQYF	TGTGCCAGCAGCTTGTCACTAGCGGGGGGGTACGAGCAGTACTTC
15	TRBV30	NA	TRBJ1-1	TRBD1	CAWSGQGGAYTEAFF	TGTGCCTGGAGTGGACAGGGGGGGGCGTACACTGAAGCTTTCTTT
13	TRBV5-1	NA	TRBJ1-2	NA	CASSFDSNYGYTF	TGCGCCAGCAGCTTTGACAGTAACTATGGCTACACCTTC
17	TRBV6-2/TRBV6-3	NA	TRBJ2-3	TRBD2	CASSTPVLAGGQDTQYF	TGTGCCAGCAGTACACCCGTATTAGCGGGGGGGCAAGATACGCAGTATTTT
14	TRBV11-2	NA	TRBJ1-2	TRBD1	CASSHTGTGSGYTF	TGTGCCAGCAGCCACACTGGGACAGGGTCCGGCTACACCTTC
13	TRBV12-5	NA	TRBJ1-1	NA	CASGPTENTEAFF	TGTGCTAGTGGTCCAACAGAGAACACTGAAGCTTTCTTT
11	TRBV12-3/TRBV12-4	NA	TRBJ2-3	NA	CASSFLYTQYF	TGTGCCAGCAGTTTTCTATATACGCAGTATTTT
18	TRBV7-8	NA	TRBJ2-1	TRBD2	CASSSHHRASGGANEQFF	TGTGCCAGCAGCTCGCACCACAGGGCTAGCGGGGGGGCTAATGAGCAGTTCTTC
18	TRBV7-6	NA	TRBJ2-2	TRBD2	CASSLLAGGPANTGELFF	TGTGCCAGCAGCTTGCTAGCGGGGGGCCCGGCGAACACCGGGGAGCTGTTTTTT
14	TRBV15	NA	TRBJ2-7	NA	CATSRGGQTYEQYF	TGTGCCACCAGCAGAGGCGGACAGACCTACGAGCAGTACTTC
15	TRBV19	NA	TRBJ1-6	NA	CASSPAGSYNSPLHF	TGTGCCAGTAGTCCGGCGGGGTCCTATAATTCACCCCTCCACTTT
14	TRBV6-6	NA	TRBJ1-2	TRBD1	CASSTDRGFYGYTF	TGTGCCAGCTCAACCGACAGGGGCTTTTACGGCTACACCTTC
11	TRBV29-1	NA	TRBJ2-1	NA	CSVDHNNEQFF	TGCAGCGTTGATCACAACAATGAGCAGTTCTTC
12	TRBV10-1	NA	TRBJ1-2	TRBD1	CASLGGDYGYTF	TGCGCCAGCTTAGGGGGCGACTATGGCTACACCTTC
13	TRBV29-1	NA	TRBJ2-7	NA	CSVERPGYNEQYF	TGCAGCGTTGAACGCCCAGGGTACAACGAGCAGTACTTC
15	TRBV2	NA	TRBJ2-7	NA	CASTGGVIHAYEQYF	TGTGCCAGCACCGGAGGGGTGATCCATGCCTACGAGCAGTACTTC
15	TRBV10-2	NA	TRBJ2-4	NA	CASSETGDAKNIQYF	TGCGCCAGCAGTGAGACGGGAGACGCCAAAAACATTCAGTACTTC
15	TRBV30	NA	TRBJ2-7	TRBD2	CAWSASGHPSYEQYF	TGTGCCTGGAGTGCTAGCGGGCATCCCTCCTACGAGCAGTACTTC
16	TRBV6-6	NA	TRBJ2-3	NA	CASSQTVTPSTDTQYF	TGTGCCAGCAGCCAAACAGTCACCCCTAGCACAGATACGCAGTATTTT
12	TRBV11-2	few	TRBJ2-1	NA	CASSLAGLWPFF	TGTGCCAGCAGCTTGGCGGGTTTATGGCCGTTCTTC
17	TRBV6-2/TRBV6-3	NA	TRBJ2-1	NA	CASSALLALAYYNEQFF	TGTGCCAGCAGTGCCCTCCTCGCGCTAGCGTACTACAATGAGCAGTTCTTC
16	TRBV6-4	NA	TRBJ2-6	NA	CASSDEGTTGANVLTF	TGTGCCAGCAGTGACGAGGGGACAACCGGGGCCAACGTCCTGACTTTC
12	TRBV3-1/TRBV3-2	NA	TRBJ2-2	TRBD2	CASTGGAGELFF	TGTGCCAGCACCGGGGGGGCCGGGGAGCTGTTTTTT
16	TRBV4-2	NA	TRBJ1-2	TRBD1	CASSLGGDRAYYGYTF	TGTGCCAGCAGCCTTGGAGGGGACAGGGCCTATTATGGCTACACCTTC
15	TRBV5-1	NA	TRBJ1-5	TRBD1	CASRFDREFHQPQHF	TGCGCCAGCAGATTCGACAGGGAATTTCATCAGCCCCAGCATTTT
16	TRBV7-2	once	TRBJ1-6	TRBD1	CASSLNPQGARSPLHF	TGTGCCAGCAGCTTAAATCCACAGGGGGCGAGGTCACCCCTCCACTTT
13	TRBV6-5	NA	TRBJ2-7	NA	CASRRGYGYEQYF	TGTGCCAGCAGGAGGGGGTATGGGTACGAGCAGTACTTC
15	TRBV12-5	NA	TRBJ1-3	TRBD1	CASGRTGGSGNTIYF	TGTGCTAGTGGTCGGACAGGGGGGTCAGGAAACACCATATATTTT
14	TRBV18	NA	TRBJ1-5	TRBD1	CASSPTGWNQPQHF	TGTGCCAGCTCACCGACAGGGTGGAATCAGCCCCAGCATTTT
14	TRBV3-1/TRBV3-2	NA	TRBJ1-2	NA	CASSPFGENYGYTF	TGTGCCAGCAGCCCCTTCGGGGAGAACTATGGCTACACCTTC
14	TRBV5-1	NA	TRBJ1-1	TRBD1	CASSLESGGTEAFF	TGCGCCAGCAGCTTGGAGTCAGGGGGCACTGAAGCTTTCTTT
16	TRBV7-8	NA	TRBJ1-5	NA	CASSFSGGARNQPQHF	TGTGCCAGCAGCTTTTCCGGGGGGGCGCGAAATCAGCCCCAGCATTTT
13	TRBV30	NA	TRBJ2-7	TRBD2	CASQMGGGGEQYF	TGTGCCTCCCAAATGGGCGGGGGGGGCGAGCAGTACTTC
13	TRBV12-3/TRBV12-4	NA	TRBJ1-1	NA	CASSLEIITEAFF	TGTGCCAGCAGTTTGGAGATTATCACTGAAGCTTTCTTT
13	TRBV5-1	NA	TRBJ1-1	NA	CASSFTQNTEAFF	TGCGCCAGCAGCTTTACACAGAACACTGAAGCTTTCTTT
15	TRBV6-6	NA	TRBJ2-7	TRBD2	CATQGLAGWNYEQYF	TGTGCCACTCAAGGACTAGCGGGGTGGAACTACGAGCAGTACTTC
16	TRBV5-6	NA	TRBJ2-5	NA	CASSFTLGGLQETQYF	TGTGCCAGCAGCTTCACTTTGGGGGGGCTTCAAGAGACCCAGTACTTC
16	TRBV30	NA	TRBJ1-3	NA	CAWSVLGGYSGNTIYF	TGTGCCTGGAGTGTACTAGGGGGATACTCTGGAAACACCATATATTTT
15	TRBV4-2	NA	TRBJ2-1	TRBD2	CASSLSGGFYNEQFF	TGTGCCAGCAGCCTTAGCGGGGGTTTTTACAATGAGCAGTTCTTC
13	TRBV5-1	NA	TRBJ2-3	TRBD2	CASRRGASDTQYF	TGCGCCAGCAGGCGGGGGGCGTCAGATACGCAGTATTTT
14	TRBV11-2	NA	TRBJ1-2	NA	CASSLGRSLYGYTF	TGTGCCAGCAGCTTAGGTCGGTCTCTCTATGGCTACACCTTC
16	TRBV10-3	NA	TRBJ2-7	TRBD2	CAISPGLAGGRDEQYF	TGTGCCATCAGTCCGGGACTAGCGGGGGGGAGAGACGAGCAGTACTTC
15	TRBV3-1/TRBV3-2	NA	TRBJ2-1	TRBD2	CASSPPRGGAYEQFF	TGTGCCAGCAGCCCCCCACGCGGGGGGGCTTATGAGCAGTTCTTC